This entry concerns a single T cell receptor (beta chain). V trimming: 1 base; J trimming: 8 bases; junction bases outside the gene matches: 14. Germline V gene sequence: CDR1 MGHRA, CDR2 YSYEKL. The CDR3 runs 17 residues. This entry belongs to a study of cytomegalovirus exposure and HLA in healthy donors. PCR primers comprised 60 Vbeta and 13 Jbeta primers. Sequenced by immunoSEQ multiplex PCR; TCRdb stores in-frame clones only, minus some. The sample comprises 100,000 to 150,000 clones, about 74% of which are singletons, and approximately 3.9% rests with the top ten. The source is a woman between 50 and 59 years old in good health and CMV-seropositive. The V and J genes are TRBV4-1 and TRBJ1-2; 9 bases line up with TRBD1. The sample was PBMCs. This CDR3 is CASSQVHSTGTGFGYTF. DNA for the CDR3: TGCGCCAGCAGCCAAGTCCACTCTACCGGGACAGGGTTCGGCTACACCTTC.